Sequencing of this TCR beta chain was carried out in a study of cytomegalovirus exposure and HLA in healthy donors. The primer mix had 60 Vbeta and 13 Jbeta primers. TCRdb keeps only in-frame clones here, not all; method: immunoSEQ multiplex PCR. The sample carries around 74,000 clones, 78% recorded once. Trimming removed 3 bases from V and 0 bases from J; junction bases left unmatched: 6. The CDR3 sequence is 16 residues long. CDR1 and CDR2 (germline): SGHAT, FQNNGV. The genes are TRBV11-2 and TRBJ1-1; TRBD1 aligns across 8 bases. The receptor was isolated from a man aged 40-55 years in good health and CMV-seronegative. Sequenced material: PBMCs. The CDR3 region is CASSFGTGLLNTEAFF. The CDR3, as DNA: TGTGCCAGCAGCTTTGGGACAGGCCTATTGAACACTGAAGCTTTCTTT.